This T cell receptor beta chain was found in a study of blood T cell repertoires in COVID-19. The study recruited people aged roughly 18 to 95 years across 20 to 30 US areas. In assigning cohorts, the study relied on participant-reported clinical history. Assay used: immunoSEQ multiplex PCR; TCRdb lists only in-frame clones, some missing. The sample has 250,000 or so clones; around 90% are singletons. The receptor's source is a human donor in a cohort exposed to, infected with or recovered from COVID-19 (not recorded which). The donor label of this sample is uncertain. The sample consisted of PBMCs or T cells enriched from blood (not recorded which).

The CDR3 sequence is CASSRSGGNYEQYF. The CDR3 DNA reads as TGTGCCAGCAGTCGGAGCGGGGGGAACTACGAGCAGTACTTC. The rearrangement uses TRBV5-4 and TRBJ2-7; TRBD2 aligns across 9 bases. This CDR3 contains 14 residues. CDR1 is SGHNT, CDR2 YYREEE, per germline (reference sequence). V shed 5 bases, J shed 3 bases, and the junction held 6 bases outside the gene matches. The full variable domain, completed using reference TRBV5-4 and TRBJ2-7, is ETGVTQSPTHLIKTRGQQVTLRCSSQSGHNTVSWYQQALGQGPQFIFQYYREEENGRGNFPPRFSGLQFPNYSSELNVNALELDDSALYLCASSRSGGNYEQYFGPGTRLTVT.